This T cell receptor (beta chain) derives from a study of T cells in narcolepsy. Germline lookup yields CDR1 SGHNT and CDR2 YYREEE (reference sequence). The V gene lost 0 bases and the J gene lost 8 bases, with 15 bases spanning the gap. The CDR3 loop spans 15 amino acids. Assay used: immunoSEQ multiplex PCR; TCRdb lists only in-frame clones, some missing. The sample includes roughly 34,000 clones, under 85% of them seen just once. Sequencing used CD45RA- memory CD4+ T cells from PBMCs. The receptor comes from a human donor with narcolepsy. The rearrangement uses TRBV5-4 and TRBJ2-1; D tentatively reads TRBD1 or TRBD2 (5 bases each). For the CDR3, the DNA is TGTGCCAGCAGCTTGGCCGGGACCCTGGGGCATGAGCAGTTCTTC. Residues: CASSLAGTLGHEQFF.